This is a list of T cell receptor beta chains from one sample in a study of long-term antiretroviral therapy in people with HIV. Produced via immunoSEQ multiplex PCR; TCRdb's table is partial and in-frame only. The table shows approximately 30,000 clones, with around four fifths occurring only once. This specimen was unsorted PBMCs, taken 0.8 years before starting antiretroviral therapy. The origin of the receptors is a man between 18 and 35 years old with HIV. Each CDR3 is given with its conserved first and last residue. The order of the fields is J gene, D gene, clone size, V gene, CDR3 protein, CDR3 DNA. The D gene is left open where the match is weak. Clone size is not always given. Where it is, it says once, few, many or a class for expanded clones.

>TRBJ1-1|.|once|TRBV19
CASSIVGGAVNTEAFF
TGTGCCAGTAGTATAGTTGGAGGGGCGGTGAACACTGAAGCTTTCTTT
>TRBJ2-7|.|medium-sized|TRBV5-1
CASSRDGPYEQYF
TGCGCCAGCAGTCGGGACGGTCCCTACGAGCAGTACTTC
>TRBJ2-7|TRBD2|few|TRBV5-6
CASSLISAGVYEQYF
TGTGCCAGCAGCTTGATTTCGGCGGGGGTCTACGAGCAGTACTTC
>TRBJ2-1|TRBD2|.|TRBV18
CASSPASGRYGEQFF
TGTGCCAGCTCACCCGCTAGCGGGAGATACGGTGAGCAGTTCTTC
>TRBJ2-7|.|.|TRBV7-3
CASSSFSGGSYEQYF
TGTGCCAGCAGCTCCTTCAGTGGCGGCTCCTACGAGCAGTACTTC
>TRBJ2-1|TRBD1|.|TRBV7-9
CASSSGTGGGRSYNEQFF
TGTGCCAGCAGCTCCGGGACAGGGGGCGGCCGATCCTACAATGAGCAGTTCTTC
>TRBJ2-7|TRBD2|few|TRBV19
CASSPGGGSYEQYF
TGTGCCAGTAGTCCTGGCGGGGGGTCTTACGAGCAGTACTTC
>TRBJ2-1|TRBD2|.|TRBV7-3
CASSLGGGGHNEQFF
TGTGCCAGCAGCTTAGGCGGGGGGGGACACAATGAGCAGTTCTTC
>TRBJ1-5|.|.|TRBV30
CAWSVEGHQPQHF
TGTGCCTGGAGTGTAGAAGGACATCAGCCCCAGCATTTT
>TRBJ1-5|.|.|TRBV2
CASSEGDYSNQPQHF
TGTGCCAGCAGTGAGGGGGATTATAGCAATCAGCCCCAGCATTTT
>TRBJ1-2|.|.|TRBV7-3
CASSYTPGPNYGYTF
TGTGCCAGCAGCTACACTCCGGGGCCCAACTATGGCTACACCTTC
>TRBJ2-7|TRBD1|.|TRBV4-1
CASSLSPGTGIYEQYF
TGCGCCAGCAGCCTCAGTCCCGGGACAGGGATCTACGAGCAGTACTTC
>TRBJ1-5|.|.|TRBV5-6
CASSLTGRDQPQHF
TGTGCCAGCAGCTTGACAGGACGGGATCAGCCCCAGCATTTT
>TRBJ1-5|.|.|TRBV9
CASTPGSNQPQHF
TGTGCCAGCACCCCGGGGAGCAATCAGCCCCAGCATTTT
>TRBJ2-7|.|.|TRBV9
CARRPGEQYF
TGTGCCCGCCGACCGGGGGAGCAGTACTTC
>TRBJ2-5|TRBD2|.|TRBV19
CASSRGLAGAGEETQYF
TGTGCCAGTAGTAGAGGGCTAGCGGGGGCCGGGGAAGAGACCCAGTACTTC
>TRBJ2-7|.|once|TRBV30
CAWRGGLGSSYEQYF
TGTGCCTGGAGAGGTGGGTTGGGTAGCTCCTACGAGCAGTACTTC
>TRBJ1-2|TRBD1|.|TRBV7-2
CASSPTGINYGYTF
TGTGCCAGCAGCCCGACAGGGATTAACTATGGCTACACCTTC
>TRBJ2-1|.|once|TRBV11-2
CASSSMTSTYNEQFF
TGTGCCAGCAGCTCTATGACTAGTACCTACAATGAGCAGTTCTTC
>TRBJ2-7|.|.|TRBV15
CATSRDKGYEQYF
TGTGCCACCAGCAGAGATAAGGGTTACGAGCAGTACTTC
>TRBJ1-4|.|.|TRBV7-8
CASSPRGPSNEKLFF
TGTGCCAGCAGCCCTCGAGGTCCCTCTAATGAAAAACTGTTTTTT
>TRBJ1-1|.|.|TRBV13
CASSSGTREAFF
TGTGCCAGCAGCTCGGGGACCCGGGAGGCTTTCTTT
>TRBJ1-6|.|.|TRBV5-6
CASSLGVLASPLHF
TGTGCCAGCAGCCTAGGGGTTCTTGCTTCACCCCTCCACTTT
>TRBJ2-1|.|few|TRBV5-1
CASSLGPEQFF
TGCGCCAGCAGCTTGGGACCGGAGCAGTTCTTC
>TRBJ2-1|.|.|TRBV11-2
CASSQGTYNEQFF
TGTGCCAGTTCACAGGGCACTTACAATGAGCAGTTCTTC
>TRBJ2-1|TRBD2|.|TRBV7-3
CASSLWEGSDKGYNEQFF
TGTGCCAGCAGTCTTTGGGAGGGGTCGGATAAGGGATACAATGAGCAGTTCTTC
>TRBJ1-1|.|.|TRBV28
CASSALQGLFAFF
TGTGCCAGCAGTGCTCTACAGGGTCTGTTTGCTTTCTTT
>TRBJ1-5|.|.|TRBV6-5
CASSHMGGQPQHF
TGTGCCAGCAGCCACATGGGGGGTCAGCCCCAGCATTTT
>TRBJ2-5|.|.|TRBV5-1
CASSQATGTIQETQYF
TGCGCCAGCAGCCAAGCTACCGGGACGATACAAGAGACCCAGTACTTC
>TRBJ2-3|TRBD2|.|TRBV7-3
CASSGVGGRTDTQYF
TGTGCCAGCAGCGGGGTGGGAGGGCGCACAGATACGCAGTATTTT
>TRBJ2-1|.|.|TRBV10-1
CASSESTGGNEQFF
TGCGCCAGCAGTGAGTCGACTGGGGGCAATGAGCAGTTCTTC
>TRBJ2-1|.|.|TRBV7-9
CASSTGLAEDINEQFF
TGTGCCAGCAGCACGGGACTGGCCGAGGACATCAATGAGCAGTTCTTC